This note documents a single T cell receptor (beta chain) sequence. Its antigen is unidentified. The table came from immunoSEQ multiplex PCR; TCRdb's copy has only in-frame clones and leaves some out. Among 95,000 to 150,000 clones listed, 88% were seen once. These data come from a study of T cell responses to AZD1222 COVID-19 vaccine. Study findings and constraints: The breadth and depth of Spike-specific TCRs increased once two AZD1222 doses had been given. Just a handful of AZD1222 recipients tested seropositive at baseline. The study found vaccine-associated CD4 TCRs spanning spike, dominant at 160-218 and 743-854.

With 3 bases removed from V and 5 bases from J, the gap between germline ends came to 10 bases. Germline CDR1 ENHRY, CDR2 SYGVKD. The CDR3 length is 13 residues. The TCR comes from an adult in good health. This sample comprised peripheral blood, obtained on day 0 of AZD1222 vaccination. This chain joins TRBV10-3 and TRBJ2-5; unclear D gene. This CDR3 reads CAISDSSLETQYF. CDR3 coding DNA: TGTGCCATCAGTGACTCCAGCTTGGAGACCCAGTACTTC.